Here is one T cell receptor beta chain with its context. Its cognate antigen has yet to be identified. No qualities accompany the bases; no much larger clone lies one base away. Measured from the cysteine to the phenylalanine, the CDR3 is 18 residues long. Left in the record is the CDR3 DNA by itself, 54 bases read in frame from the first base. V and J are truncated by 5 bases and 0 bases respectively, leaving an intervening sequence of 20 bases. CDR1 LNHDA and CDR2 SQIVND were looked up in the germline V gene (reference sequence). Naive and memory CD4+ T cells were separated from cryopreserved PBMCs through CD4 enrichment, which was followed by EasySep naive CD4+ T cell enrichment. PBMCs were isolated from leukapheresis product or whole blood by Ficoll-Paque PLUS gradient centrifugation. PBMCs were either cryopreserved at -140 degrees C or used fresh in the expansion assay. The QIAamp Micro DNA Kit was used to extract genomic DNA from the CD4+ T cells.

The data were obtained in a study of CD4 T cells in relation to SARS-CoV-2 and coronaviruses (dated by TCRdb to about 2021). In terms of the full investigation: Across all 12 patients in the full convalescent cohort, ages ranged from roughly 21 to 75 years, with a median of 38. Among the 12 convalescent patients, 8 males and 4 females were included, and two of the subjects were Hispanic. Using patient-derived lymphoblastoid cell lines, the shared crossreactive spike epitopes were mapped to their HLA restriction. At the level of individual TCR clonotypes, the study measured memory CD4+ T cell crossreactivity between SARS-CoV-2 spike protein and common cold coronavirus spike proteins. Samples from a few pre-COVID donors and the naive versus memory experiments were sequenced with the Adaptive Biotechnologies TCR-sequencing kit; other data were Illumina-based. Expansion assays from other donors in the study were sequenced with a different, Illumina-based TCR-beta assay. What the work shows at the level of the full study, not this receptor alone: Pre-pandemic and post-infection samples were not both contributed by any donor, so tracing of the source of pre-existing responses was limited. Because the crossreactivity analysis focused on spike protein, crossreactivity against other viral proteins was not assessed. Significantly weaker SARS-CoV-2-driven expansion was shown by crossreactive clones than by monoreactive clones, consistent with antigenic imprinting. Naive versus memory sequencing indicated the assay detects memory recall responses rather than primary responses primed during culture. In about 60% of donors, memory CD4+ clonotypes turned up that crossrecognized SARS-CoV-2 and at least one common cold coronavirus spike. The study was constrained by small numbers of patients and of tested TCRs.

DNA from uncultured naive and memory CD4+ T cells underwent immunoSEQ TCR-beta sequencing at deep resolution. As for how the authors treated the data: Preprocessing removed nonproductive sequences and CDR3s not starting with C, not ending with F or W, or shorter than 7 amino acids. Cultured and uncultured naive and memory CD4+ repertoires were searched for previously identified spike- and CEF-reactive CDR3s. CDR3 homology was quantified as pairwise Levenshtein distance, calculated with the stringdist R package after three terminal residues were trimmed from each end. Sourced from immuneACCESS, this table was stored by TCRdb with only in-frame sequences that have V and J called. A share of the clones is absent; for the studies checked, an unresolved V gene accounts for under half, and the remainder has no known explanation. Clonal size and the V and J genes are those of that table, whereas D and trimming came from the DNA. The sample table holds 37,000 or so clones, of which 70% to 90% were seen once. The ten largest clones capture roughly 3% of the sample.

Sequenced: memory CD4+ T cells from PBMCs. Explained via the paper, the cell subset or site label denotes: memory (non-naive) CD4+ T cells. The TCR was taken from an adult with COVID-19. The rearranged segments are TRBV19 and TRBJ1-5; the D region possibly corresponds to TRBD1 (5 bases align). The CDR3 region reads CASSFVGVRGNSNQPQHF. DNA sequence: TGTGCCAGTAGTTTCGTAGGGGTACGGGGAAATAGCAATCAGCCCCAGCATTTT.